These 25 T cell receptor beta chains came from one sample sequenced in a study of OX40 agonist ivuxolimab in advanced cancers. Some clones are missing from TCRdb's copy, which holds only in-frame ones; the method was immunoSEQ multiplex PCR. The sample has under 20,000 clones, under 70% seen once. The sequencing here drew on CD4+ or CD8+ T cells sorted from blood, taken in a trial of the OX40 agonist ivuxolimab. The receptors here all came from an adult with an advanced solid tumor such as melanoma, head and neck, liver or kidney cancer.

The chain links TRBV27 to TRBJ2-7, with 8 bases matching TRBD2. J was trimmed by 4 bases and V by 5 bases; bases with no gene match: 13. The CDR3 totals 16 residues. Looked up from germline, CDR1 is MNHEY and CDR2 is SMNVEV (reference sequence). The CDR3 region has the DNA TGTGCCAGCAGTCCCCAGGGCGGGGGGTCCTTATACGAGCAGTACTTC. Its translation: CASSPQGGGSLYEQYF.

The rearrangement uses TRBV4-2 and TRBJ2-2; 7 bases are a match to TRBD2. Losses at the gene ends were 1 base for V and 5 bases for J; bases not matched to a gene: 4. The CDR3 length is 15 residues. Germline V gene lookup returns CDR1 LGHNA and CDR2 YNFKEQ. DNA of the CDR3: TGTGCCAGCAGCCAAGGTACTAGCGATACCGGGGAGCTGTTTTTT. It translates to CASSQGTSDTGELFF.

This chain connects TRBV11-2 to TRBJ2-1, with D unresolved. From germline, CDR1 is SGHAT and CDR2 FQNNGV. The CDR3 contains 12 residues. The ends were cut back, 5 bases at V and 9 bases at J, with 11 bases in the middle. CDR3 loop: CASSAPPGEQFF. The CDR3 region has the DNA TGTGCCAGCAGCGCCCCACCCGGTGAGCAGTTCTTC.

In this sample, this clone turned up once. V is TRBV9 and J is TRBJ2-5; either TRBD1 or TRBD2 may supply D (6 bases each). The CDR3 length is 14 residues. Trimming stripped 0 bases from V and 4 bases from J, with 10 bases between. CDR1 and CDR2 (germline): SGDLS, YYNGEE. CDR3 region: CASSVATGAETQYF. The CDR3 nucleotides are TGTGCCAGCAGCGTAGCTACGGGGGCAGAGACCCAGTACTTC.

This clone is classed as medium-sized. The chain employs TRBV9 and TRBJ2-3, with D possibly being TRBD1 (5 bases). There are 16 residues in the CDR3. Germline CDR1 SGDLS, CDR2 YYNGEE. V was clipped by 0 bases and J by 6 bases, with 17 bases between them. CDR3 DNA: TGTGCCAGCAGCGTAGCCGACACAGGCTGGTACGATACGCAGTATTTT. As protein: CASSVADTGWYDTQYF.

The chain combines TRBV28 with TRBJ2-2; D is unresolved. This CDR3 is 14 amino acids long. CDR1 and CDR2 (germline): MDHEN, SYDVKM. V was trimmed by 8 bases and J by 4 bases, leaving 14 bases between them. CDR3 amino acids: CASSQWGVTGELFF. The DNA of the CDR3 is TGTGCCAGCTCTCAATGGGGTGTCACCGGGGAGCTGTTTTTT.

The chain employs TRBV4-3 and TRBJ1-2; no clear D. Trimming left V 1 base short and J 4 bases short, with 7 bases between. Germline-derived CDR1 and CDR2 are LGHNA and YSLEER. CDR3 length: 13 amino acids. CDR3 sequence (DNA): TGCGCCAGCAGCCAAGGGGAGTTCTATGGCTACACCTTC. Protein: CASSQGEFYGYTF.

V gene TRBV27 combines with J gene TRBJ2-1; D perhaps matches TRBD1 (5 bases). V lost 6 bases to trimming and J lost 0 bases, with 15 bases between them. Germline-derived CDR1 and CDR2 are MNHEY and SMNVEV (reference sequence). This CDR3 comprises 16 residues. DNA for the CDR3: TGTGCCAGCAGCTACAGACAGCGCTACTCCTACAATGAGCAGTTCTTC. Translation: CASSYRQRYSYNEQFF.

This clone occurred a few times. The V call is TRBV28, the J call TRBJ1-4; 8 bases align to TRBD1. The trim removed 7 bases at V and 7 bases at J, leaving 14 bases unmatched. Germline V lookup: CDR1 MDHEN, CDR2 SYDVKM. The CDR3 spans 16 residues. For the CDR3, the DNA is TGTGCCAGCACCTTAGGCCCGGGACAGGAGTCTGAAAAACTGTTTTTT. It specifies CASTLGPGQESEKLFF.

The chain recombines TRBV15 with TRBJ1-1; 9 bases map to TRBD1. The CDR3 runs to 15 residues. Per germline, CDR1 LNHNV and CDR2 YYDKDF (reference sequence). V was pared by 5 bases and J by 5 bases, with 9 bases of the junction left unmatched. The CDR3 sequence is CATSRPTGGRTEAFF. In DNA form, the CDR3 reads TGTGCCACCAGCCGGCCGACAGGGGGGAGGACTGAAGCTTTCTTT.

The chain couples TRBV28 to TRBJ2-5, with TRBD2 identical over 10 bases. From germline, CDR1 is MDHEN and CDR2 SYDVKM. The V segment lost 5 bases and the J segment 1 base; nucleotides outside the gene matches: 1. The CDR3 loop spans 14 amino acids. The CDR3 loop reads CASSERGGQETQYF. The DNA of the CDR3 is TGTGCCAGCAGTGAGCGGGGGGGCCAAGAGACCCAGTACTTC.

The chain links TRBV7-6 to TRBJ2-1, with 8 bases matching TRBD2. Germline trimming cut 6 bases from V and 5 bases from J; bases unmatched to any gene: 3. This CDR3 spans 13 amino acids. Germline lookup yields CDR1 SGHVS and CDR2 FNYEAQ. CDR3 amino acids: CASRDSGDNEQFF. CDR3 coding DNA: TGTGCCAGCAGGGATAGCGGGGACAATGAGCAGTTCTTC.

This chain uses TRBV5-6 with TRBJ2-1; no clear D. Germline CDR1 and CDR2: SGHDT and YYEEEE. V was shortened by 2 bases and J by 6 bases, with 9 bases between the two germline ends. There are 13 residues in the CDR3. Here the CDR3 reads CASSLDLLNEQFF. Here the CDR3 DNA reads TGTGCCAGCAGCTTAGACCTACTCAATGAGCAGTTCTTC.

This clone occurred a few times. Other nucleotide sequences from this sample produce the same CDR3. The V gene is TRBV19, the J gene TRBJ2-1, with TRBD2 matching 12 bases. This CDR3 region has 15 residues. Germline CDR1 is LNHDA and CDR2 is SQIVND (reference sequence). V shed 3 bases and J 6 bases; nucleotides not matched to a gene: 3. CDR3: CASSILAGGLNEQFF. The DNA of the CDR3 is TGTGCCAGTAGTATCCTAGCGGGGGGGCTCAATGAGCAGTTCTTC.

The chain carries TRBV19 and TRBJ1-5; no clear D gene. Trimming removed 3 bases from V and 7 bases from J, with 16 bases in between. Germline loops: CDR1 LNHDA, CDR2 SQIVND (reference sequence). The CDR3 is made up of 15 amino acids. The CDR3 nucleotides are TGTGCCAGTAGTATCTGGGAAGTCCCTTACCAGCCCCAGCATTTT. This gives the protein CASSIWEVPYQPQHF.

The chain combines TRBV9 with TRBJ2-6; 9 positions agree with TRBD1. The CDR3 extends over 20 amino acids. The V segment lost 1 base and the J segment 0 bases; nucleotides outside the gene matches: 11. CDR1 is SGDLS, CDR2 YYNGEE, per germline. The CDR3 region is CASSVPNPGQGYSGANVLTF. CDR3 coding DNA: TGTGCCAGCAGCGTACCTAATCCGGGACAGGGCTACTCTGGGGCCAACGTCCTGACTTTC.

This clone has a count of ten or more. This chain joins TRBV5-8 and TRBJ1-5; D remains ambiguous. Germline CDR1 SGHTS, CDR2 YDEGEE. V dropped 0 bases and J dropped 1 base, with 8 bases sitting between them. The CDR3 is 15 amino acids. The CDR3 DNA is TGTGCCAGCAGCTTGGAAGGAACAAGCAATCAGCCCCAGCATTTT. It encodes CASSLEGTSNQPQHF.

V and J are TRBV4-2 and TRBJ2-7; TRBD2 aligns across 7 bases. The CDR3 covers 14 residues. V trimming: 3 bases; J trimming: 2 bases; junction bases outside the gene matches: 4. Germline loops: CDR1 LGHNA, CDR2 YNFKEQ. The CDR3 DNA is TGTGCCAGCAGCCAGAGCGGGACGACCTACGAGCAGTACTTC. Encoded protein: CASSQSGTTYEQYF.

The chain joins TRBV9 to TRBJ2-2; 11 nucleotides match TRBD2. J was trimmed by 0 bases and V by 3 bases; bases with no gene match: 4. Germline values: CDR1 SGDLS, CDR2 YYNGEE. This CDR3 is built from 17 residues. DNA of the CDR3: TGTGCCAGCAGCGAAGCTAGCGGGGGGCCGAACACCGGGGAGCTGTTTTTT. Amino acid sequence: CASSEASGGPNTGELFF.

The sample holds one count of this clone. CDR3 in DNA: TGTGCCAGCAGCGAGTTTAGCGGGGGGTACGTGGATACGCAGTATTTT. It yields the protein CASSEFSGGYVDTQYF. The chain is built from TRBV7-2 and TRBJ2-3; 10 nucleotides line up with TRBD2. Germline-derived CDR1 and CDR2 are SGHTA and FQGNSA. The CDR3 is 16 amino acids. With V trimmed by 5 bases and J by 6 bases, 11 bases remained unmatched.

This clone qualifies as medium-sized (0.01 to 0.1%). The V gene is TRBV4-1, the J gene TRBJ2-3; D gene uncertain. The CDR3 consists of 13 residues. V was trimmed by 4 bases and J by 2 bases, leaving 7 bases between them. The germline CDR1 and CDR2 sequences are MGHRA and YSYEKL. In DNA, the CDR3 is TGCGCCAGCAGCCTCAAGTACACAGATACGCAGTATTTT. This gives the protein CASSLKYTDTQYF.

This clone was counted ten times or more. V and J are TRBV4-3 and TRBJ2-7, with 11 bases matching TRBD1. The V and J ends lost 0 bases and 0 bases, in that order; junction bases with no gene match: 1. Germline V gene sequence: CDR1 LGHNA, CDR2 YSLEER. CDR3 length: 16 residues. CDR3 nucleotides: TGCGCCAGCAGCCAAGAGGACAGGGGGCCCTCCTACGAGCAGTACTTC. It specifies CASSQEDRGPSYEQYF.

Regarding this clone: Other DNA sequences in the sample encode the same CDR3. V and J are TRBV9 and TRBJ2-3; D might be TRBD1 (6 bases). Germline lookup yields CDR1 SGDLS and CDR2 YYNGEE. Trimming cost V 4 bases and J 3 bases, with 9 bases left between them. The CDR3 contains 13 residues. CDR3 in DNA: TGTGCCAGCAGCTCAGGACAGACAGATACGCAGTATTTT. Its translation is CASSSGQTDTQYF.

Here the CDR3 reads CASSLGGTPRRNTIYF. Here the CDR3 DNA reads TGTGCCAGCAGCTTGGGTGGGACCCCAAGGAGAAACACCATATATTTT. The chain employs TRBV7-9 and TRBJ1-3; D is perhaps TRBD1 (5 bases). The length of the CDR3 is 16 residues. The germline V gene encodes CDR1 SEHNR and CDR2 FQNEAQ (reference sequence). Trimming removed 3 bases from V and 5 bases from J, with 17 bases in between.

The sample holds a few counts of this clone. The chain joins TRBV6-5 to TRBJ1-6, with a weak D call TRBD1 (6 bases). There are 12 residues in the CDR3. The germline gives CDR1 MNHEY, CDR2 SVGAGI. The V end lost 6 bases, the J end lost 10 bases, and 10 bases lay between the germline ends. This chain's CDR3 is CASSPGGSPLHF. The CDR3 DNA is TGTGCCAGCAGCCCCGGGGGCTCACCCCTCCACTTT.